Following are 9 T cell receptor beta chains from one sample sequenced in a study of regulatory T cells in long-lasting Graves disease. With iRepertoire HTBI primers and Arm-PCR of CDR3 regions, TCR beta libraries were built. TCRdb fed the multiplex PCR reads into MiXCR, producing one record per CDR3 protein. The sample contains about 430,000 distinct CDR3 sequences, 15% of which appear only once. Specified time point: newly diagnosed GD, antithyroid drugs for less than 3 months. Extracted PBMC RNA gave rise to the TCR library. This sample was also put to use in a study of T cells in Graves' hyperthyroidism and ophthalmopathy.

The specimen was peripheral blood mononuclear cells (PBMCs), collected at new diagnosis, from a patient treated with antithyroid drugs. The receptors originated from a woman aged 40 to 55 with Graves disease.

This clonotype was seen repeatedly, ten times or more. The gene calls are TRBV14 and TRBJ1-6; 8 bases fit TRBD1. The CDR3 is made up of 16 amino acids. V trimming: 5 bases; J trimming: 10 bases; junction bases outside the gene matches: 13. Germline V gene sequence: CDR1 SGHDN, CDR2 FVKESK. As DNA, the CDR3 is TGTGCCAGCAGCAGACCGGGACAGGCTAGAGAATCACCCCTCCACTTT. Its protein is CASSRPGQARESPLHF.

There are many counts of this clonotype. This chain links TRBV28 with TRBJ2-7; D unresolved. Trimming shortened V by 2 bases and J by 6 bases, and 11 bases separated the two germline ends. This CDR3 has 13 residues. Germline V gene sequence: CDR1 MDHEN, CDR2 SYDVKM. The CDR3 region is CASSLVLRSEQYF. The CDR3 nucleotides are TGTGCCAGCAGTTTAGTATTGAGGTCCGAGCAGTACTTC.

This clonotype has at least ten counts. This sequence joins TRBV10-3 and TRBJ2-5, with no clear D. The CDR3 is made up of 13 amino acids. Per germline, CDR1 ENHRY and CDR2 SYGVKD. The V end lost 2 bases, the J end lost 2 bases, and 6 bases lay between the germline ends. CDR3 in DNA: TGTGCCATCAGTGAGGCACATCAAGAGACCCAGTACTTC. Amino acids: CAISEAHQETQYF.

Points on this clonotype: A junction end diverges from the germline sequence, so it may reflect a read error. The chain recombines TRBV7-6 with TRBJ2-1, with 8 bases matching TRBD1. Germline loops: CDR1 SGHVS, CDR2 FNYEAQ. CDR3 length: 16 residues. The CDR3 bases are TGTGCCAGCAGCTCCAGGGGGCGCGGGTCCTACAATGAGCAGTCCTTC. Residues: CASSSRGRGSYNEQSF.

This clonotype was counted ten times or more. This sequence joins TRBV9 and TRBJ2-1; unclear D gene. V lost 4 bases and J 5 bases, leaving 16 bases between the germline ends. Germline loops: CDR1 SGDLS, CDR2 YYNGEE. This CDR3 has 15 residues. The CDR3 DNA reads as TGTGCCAGCAGCCCTCTCAATGTCCCTCACAATGAGCAGTTCTTC. It encodes CASSPLNVPHNEQFF.

The sample holds a few counts of this clonotype. The genes are TRBV30 and TRBJ1-5; the match to TRBD1 covers 12 bases. The CDR3 spans 16 residues. The trim removed 2 bases at V and 8 bases at J, leaving 10 bases unmatched. Germline V gene sequence: CDR1 GTSNPN, CDR2 SVGIG (reference sequence). The CDR3 reads CAWSLGGTGGVKPQHF. CDR3 DNA: TGTGCCTGGAGTTTAGGCGGGACAGGGGGCGTTAAGCCCCAGCATTTT.

CDR3 nucleotides: TGTGCCAGCAGCACCCGGGACAGGTTCTACAATGAGCAGTTCTTC. Amino acid sequence: CASSTRDRFYNEQFF. The rearrangement joins TRBV5-5 to TRBJ2-1; 8 positions match TRBD1. This CDR3 has 15 amino acids. Germline trimming cut 4 bases from V and 3 bases from J; bases unmatched to any gene: 6. Germline CDR1 and CDR2: SGHKS and YYEKEE (reference sequence).

CDR3 DNA sequence: TGTGCCAGCAGCCCCGGGCCTCGGGTCACAGATACGCAGTATTTT. This translates into CASSPGPRVTDTQYF. This chain joins TRBV7-9 and TRBJ2-3; D ambiguous. The CDR3 is 15 amino acids. CDR1 is SEHNR, CDR2 FQNEAQ, per germline (reference sequence). V lost 5 bases, J lost 2 bases, and 14 bases lay in between.

This clonotype has a count of ten or more. The chain links TRBV28 to TRBJ1-1, with 9 positions matching TRBD1. The V gene's germline CDR1 is MDHEN and CDR2 SYDVKM. The length of the CDR3 is 16 residues. Losses at the gene ends were 6 bases for V and 0 bases for J; bases not matched to a gene: 8. CDR3: CASSSDRGSVNTEAFF. The CDR3 DNA is TGTGCCAGCAGCAGTGACAGGGGGTCGGTGAACACTGAAGCTTTCTTT.